This is a list of T cell receptor beta chains from one sample in a study of T cells in localized non-small cell lung cancer. The method was immunoSEQ multiplex PCR; TCRdb's version includes in-frame clones alone and lacks a portion of them. The sample yields approximately 40,000 clones, roughly 86% seen once. The sequenced sample was peripheral blood, obtained before any cancer treatment. These receptors all come from a man aged 35-69 years with stage I lung adenocarcinoma. Each CDR3 is given with its conserved first and last residue. Each record gives: D gene, J gene, V gene, clone size, CDR3 DNA, CDR3 protein. D genes are given only for firm matches. The size of a clone is reported for some rows only, either as once, few or many, or as a class for expanded clones.

TRBD1 | TRBJ1-3 | TRBV28 | . | TGTGCCAGCAGCCTAGGGACAGGGAGCTCTGGAAACACCATATATTTT | CASSLGTGSSGNTIYF
TRBD2 | TRBJ2-7 | TRBV19 | . | TGTGCCAGTAGTTTACCCTCACCAAGCGGGAGTCCGTACGAGCAGTACTTC | CASSLPSPSGSPYEQYF
. | TRBJ2-4 | TRBV30 | once | TGTGCCTGGAGTGAGGGGCTGGCCAAAAACATTCAGTACTTC | CAWSEGLAKNIQYF
. | TRBJ2-7 | TRBV29-1 | . | TGCAGCGTTGAACTTGGAGGCTACGAGCAGTACTTC | CSVELGGYEQYF
. | TRBJ2-3 | TRBV6-4 | . | TGTGCCAGCAGTGATCGGGGTAGCACAGATACGCAGTATTTT | CASSDRGSTDTQYF
TRBD2 | TRBJ2-7 | TRBV5-4 | . | TGTGCCAGCAGCTTGATGAGGACTAGCGTCGCCTACGAGCAGTACTTC | CASSLMRTSVAYEQYF
. | TRBJ1-6 | TRBV15 | . | TGTGCCACCAGCAGAGATCCCCGGATTAATTCACCCCTCCACTTT | CATSRDPRINSPLHF
. | TRBJ2-7 | TRBV4-3 | . | TGCGCCAGCAGCCAAGATATAGCGACCTACGAGCAGTACTTC | CASSQDIATYEQYF
. | TRBJ2-5 | TRBV10-3 | . | TGTGCCATCAGTGAGGGACAGCCGTCCGGGGAGACCCAGTACTTC | CAISEGQPSGETQYF
TRBD2 | TRBJ2-7 | TRBV6-1 | few | TGTGCCAGCAGGGCTAGCGGATACGAGCAGTACTTC | CASRASGYEQYF
. | TRBJ1-1 | TRBV6-4 | few | TGTGCCAGCAGTGCCCTAATGAACACTGAAGCTTTCTTT | CASSALMNTEAFF
TRBD2 | TRBJ2-2 | TRBV5-1 | . | TGCGCCAGCAGCCTTACTAGCGGGAGGGACACCGGGGAGCTGTTTTTT | CASSLTSGRDTGELFF
. | TRBJ2-7 | TRBV14 | . | TGTGCCAGCAGCCAATGGAGGGAGCAGTACTTC | CASSQWREQYF
TRBD1 | TRBJ1-2 | TRBV25-1 | . | TGTGCCAGCAGGAGGGACAGGGAAGACTATGGCTACACCTTC | CASRRDREDYGYTF
TRBD1 | TRBJ2-5 | TRBV29-1 | . | TGCAGCGCCGGACAGGGACGAGAGACCCAGTACTTC | CSAGQGRETQYF
TRBD2 | TRBJ2-3 | TRBV11-2 | . | TGTGCCAGCAGCTTAGATGTAGGACTAGCGGGAGGAGATACGCAGTATTTT | CASSLDVGLAGGDTQYF
. | TRBJ2-1 | TRBV7-3 | once | TGTGCCAGCAGCTTACAGGTTTCCCCCGGGGGTGAGCAGTTCTTC | CASSLQVSPGGEQFF
. | TRBJ1-1 | TRBV7-3 | . | TGTGCCAGCAGCTTACAGGGGAAGATCACTGAAGCTTTCTTT | CASSLQGKITEAFF
. | TRBJ2-5 | TRBV6-6 | . | TGTGCCAGCCAAGGACCAGGTTCTCGACGGGAGACCCAGTACTTC | CASQGPGSRRETQYF
TRBD2 | TRBJ2-1 | TRBV7-2 | . | TGTGCCAGCAGCTTATTTCGGACTAGCGGGTGGGGAAATGAGCAGTTCTTC | CASSLFRTSGWGNEQFF
TRBD2 | TRBJ2-2 | TRBV28 | . | TGTGCCAGCGTCCACGGGGGGGCGGGCACCGGGGAGCTGTTTTTT | CASVHGGAGTGELFF
TRBD1 | TRBJ1-2 | TRBV27 | . | TGTGCCAGCAGTATCAGGGGGAACTATGGCTACACCTTC | CASSIRGNYGYTF
. | TRBJ2-7 | TRBV28 | . | TGTGCCAGCAGTTTAAGGGGGTACTCCTACGAGCAGTACTTC | CASSLRGYSYEQYF
. | TRBJ2-1 | TRBV4-1 | . | TGCGCCAGCAGCCAAGATAAAACTTTCTCCTACAATGAGCAGTTCTTC | CASSQDKTFSYNEQFF
. | TRBJ2-7 | TRBV6-1 | . | TGTGCCAGCAGCGAACAACAGTCCTACGAGCAGTACTTC | CASSEQQSYEQYF
TRBD1 | TRBJ2-7 | TRBV27 | few | TGTGCCAGCAGTTTATCGAGGGGGCTATACGAGCAGTACTTC | CASSLSRGLYEQYF
. | TRBJ1-2 | TRBV28 | . | TGTGCCAGCAGTCCGACCCCAGGGTACCACTATGGCTACACCTTC | CASSPTPGYHYGYTF
TRBD1 | TRBJ2-5 | TRBV2 | . | TGTGCCAGCACCTTGGGACAGACGTACCAAGAGACCCAGTACTTC | CASTLGQTYQETQYF
. | TRBJ1-4 | TRBV4-1 | . | TGCGCCAGCAGCCAAGTTCACAGATCTAATGAAAAACTGTTTTTT | CASSQVHRSNEKLFF
. | TRBJ1-5 | TRBV27 | . | TGTGCCAGCAGTCCCCGGACAGCCCTTGAGCCCCAGCATTTT | CASSPRTALEPQHF
. | TRBJ2-7 | TRBV29-1 | . | TGCAGCGTTGAAGATCATTCGGGGTACGAGCAGTACTTC | CSVEDHSGYEQYF
. | TRBJ2-1 | TRBV14 | . | TGTGCCAGCAGCCAAGGGCTTTCGGGGTCCAATGAGCAGTTCTTC | CASSQGLSGSNEQFF
. | TRBJ1-2 | TRBV9 | . | TGTGCCAGCAGCGTAGATTGGAACAGCTATGGCTACACCTTC | CASSVDWNSYGYTF
TRBD1 | TRBJ2-5 | TRBV5-6 | once | TGTGCCAGCAGCTGGACAGGGGTTGGAGAGACCCAGTACTTC | CASSWTGVGETQYF
. | TRBJ2-1 | TRBV7-9 | . | TGTGCCAGCCTCTCGTCACCGTACAATGAGCAGTTCTTC | CASLSSPYNEQFF
. | TRBJ2-2 | TRBV25-1 | . | TGTGCCAGCAGCCACTATACGAACACCGGGGAGCTGTTTTTT | CASSHYTNTGELFF
. | TRBJ2-3 | TRBV7-6 | . | TGTGCCAGCAGCCCCCCCACAGCGGAGTACACAGATACGCAGTATTTT | CASSPPTAEYTDTQYF
. | TRBJ2-2 | TRBV11-2 | few | TGTGCCAGCAGCTTAGAGGCTAGCTCCGGAGGGGAGCTGTTTTTT | CASSLEASSGGELFF
. | TRBJ2-7 | TRBV7-9 | . | TGTGCCAGCAGCCCGAGGACAGCCTACTACGAGCAGTACTTC | CASSPRTAYYEQYF
. | TRBJ1-2 | TRBV5-1 | . | TGCGCCAGCAGAGATTCTAACTATGGCTACACCTTC | CASRDSNYGYTF
TRBD2 | TRBJ2-1 | TRBV18 | . | TGTGCCAGCTCACACACGACTAGCGGGACGGGTGAGCAGTTCTTC | CASSHTTSGTGEQFF
. | TRBJ1-1 | TRBV7-8 | . | TGTGCCAGCAGTTGGGGTCGGGGGGAGGCTTTCTTT | CASSWGRGEAFF
TRBD1 | TRBJ2-5 | TRBV7-2 | . | TGTGCCAGCAGGACGACAGGGCAAGAGACCCAGTACTTC | CASRTTGQETQYF
. | TRBJ1-3 | TRBV7-9 | few | TGTGCCAGCAGCTTAGAGGTCGACTCTGGAAACACCATATATTTT | CASSLEVDSGNTIYF
. | TRBJ2-4 | TRBV4-1 | . | TGCGCCAGCAGCCAAACACCTCCGGGAGCCCAAAACATTCAGTACTTC | CASSQTPPGAQNIQYF
. | TRBJ1-4 | TRBV27 | . | TGTGCCAGCAGTTTGGGAGTTAATGAAAAACTGTTTTTT | CASSLGVNEKLFF
TRBD1 | TRBJ1-1 | TRBV7-8 | . | TGTGCCAGCAGCCTAGACTACAGGGGGCTGAGAACTGAAGCTTTCTTT | CASSLDYRGLRTEAFF
. | TRBJ1-2 | TRBV7-9 | few | TGTGCCAGCAGCTCCTACTATGGCTACACCTTC | CASSSYYGYTF
TRBD1 | TRBJ2-2 | TRBV7-8 | . | TGTGCCAGCAACCCCAGACAGGGGGCGACCGGGGAGCTGTTTTTT | CASNPRQGATGELFF
TRBD2 | TRBJ2-3 | TRBV7-9 | . | TGTGCCAGCAGCTTAGTAATAGCGGGGAGAACAGATACGCAGTATTTT | CASSLVIAGRTDTQYF
. | TRBJ2-2 | TRBV11-1 | . | TGTGCCAGCAGCCGTACCCCCGGGACCCCGGCGAACACCGGGGAGCTGTTTTTT | CASSRTPGTPANTGELFF
. | TRBJ1-1 | TRBV28 | . | TGTGCCAGCAGTTTCCCAACGAACACTGAAGCTTTCTTT | CASSFPTNTEAFF
TRBD2 | TRBJ2-7 | TRBV11-2 | . | TGTGCCAGCAGCTTAGAATCGGGAGGGAATGGCGAGCAGTACTTC | CASSLESGGNGEQYF